This T cell receptor beta chain appears in the sequencing data of a study of blood T cell repertoires in COVID-19. Across the whole study: Samples taken during acute and convalescent COVID-19 were collected in the United States, Italy and Spain. Sources were T cells, B-cell-depleted T cells, or PBMCs; the material itself was cDNA or gDNA.

In the original processing: By means of reference gene primer amplification, nucleated cell counts were estimated. Sequenced by immunoSEQ multiplex PCR; TCRdb stores in-frame clones only, minus some. V and J calls plus clone size are reproduced from that table; the DNA served to infer D and trimming. The sample includes over 450,000 clones, 85% to 90% seen only once; the top ten take 7.8%. Patients in Seattle were enrolled during active infection, then followed longitudinally. CDR1 LNHDA and CDR2 SQIVND come from the germline V gene (reference sequence). V was pared by 6 bases and J by 0 bases, with 12 bases between. This CDR3 is built from 15 residues.

Sequenced: peripheral blood. The TCR comes from a woman aged 45-65 years with COVID-19, enrolled during active disease. V usage is TRBV19 and J usage is TRBJ1-3; D is possibly TRBD1 (6 bases). The CDR3 nucleotides read TGTGCCAGTAGCCCAGGGGTAAGCTCTGGAAACACCATATATTTT. Translation gives CASSPGVSSGNTIYF.